The 23 T cell receptor beta chains listed next were all sequenced from one sample in a study of breast tumors, draining lymph nodes, adjacent tissues listed by TCRdb under 2016. The library was made by multiplex PCR. Sequencing was carried out with an Illumina HiSeq 2000. The raw public reads went through TCRdb reprocessing: fastp at Q25, MiXCR clone calling, in-frame beta chains kept. Rows with a matching CDR3 protein are joined into one entry that keeps the most common DNA and genes. The sample data list approximately 52,000 distinct CDR3 sequences, and less than 55% of these were observed just once. In total, the top ten clones hold about 10% of the sample. The sequenced sample was breast tumor tissue. Receptor source: a female donor with breast cancer. Some clones in this sample may be carry-over from other donors' samples.

The chain has TRBV11-2 and TRBJ2-5; D not certain. Germline V gene lookup returns CDR1 SGHAT and CDR2 FQNNGV. The length of the CDR3 is 13 residues. Trimming took off 0 bases at V and 2 bases at J, with 4 bases between the two ends. The CDR3 is CASSLDSQETQYF. The CDR3 coding sequence is TGTGCCAGCAGCTTAGACAGTCAAGAGACCCAGTACTTC.

This clonotype was seen repeatedly, ten times or more. The chain is built from TRBV6-1 and TRBJ1-2; D is perhaps TRBD1 (6 bases). This CDR3 region has 14 residues. Germline CDR1 is MNHNS and CDR2 is SASEGT. V was cut by 1 base and J by 4 bases, with 10 bases left in between. The CDR3 region has the DNA TGTGCCAGCAGTGAAGTCGGCAGGGGCTATGGCTACACCTTC. Its translation is CASSEVGRGYGYTF.

Concerning this clonotype: The junction departs from germline at one end; a sequencing error may be responsible. The chain combines TRBV25-1 with TRBJ1-4; no firm D call. The CDR3 is made up of 15 amino acids. Germline-derived CDR1 and CDR2 are MGHDK and SYGVNS. CDR3 loop: CASSGLGKMDEKLLF. In DNA form, the CDR3 reads TGTGCCAGCAGTGGATTGGGAAAGATGGATGAAAAACTGCTTTTC.

This clonotype was observed a few times. A much larger clone differs from this one at a single base, so this may be a read error. The V call is TRBV6-1, the J call TRBJ2-5; 10 bases map to TRBD2. The V segment lost 5 bases and the J segment 6 bases; nucleotides outside the gene matches: 3. From germline, CDR1 is MNHNS and CDR2 SASEGT. This CDR3 spans 13 amino acids. CDR3 loop: CASSPAGGQTQYF. The CDR3, as DNA: TGTGCCAGCAGTCCAGCGGGAGGGCAGACCCAGTACTTC.

The chain has TRBV7-3 and TRBJ2-3; 12 positions match TRBD2. The CDR3 covers 13 residues. CDR1 is SGHTA and CDR2 is FQGTGA in the germline V gene. J gave up 11 bases and V 5 bases, and 5 bases lay outside the gene matches. The CDR3 nucleotides are TGTGCCAGCAGCAGGACTAGCGGGGTTGAGCAGTATTTT. This gives the protein CASSRTSGVEQYF.

The V call is TRBV20-1, the J call TRBJ2-5; TRBD2 matches 7 bases. Germline-derived CDR1 and CDR2 are DFQATT and SNEGSKA (reference sequence). V lost 3 bases, J lost 5 bases, and 0 bases stayed unmatched. CDR3 length: 11 residues. The CDR3 coding sequence is TGCAGTGCTAGGGGGGGGGAGACCCAGTACTTC. It translates to CSARGGETQYF.

In its sample, this clonotype was seen once. V is TRBV29-1 and J is TRBJ1-6, with a possible D match to TRBD1 (5 bases). CDR1 and CDR2 (germline): SQVTM, ANQGSEA. CDR3 length: 13 residues. The V end lost 6 bases, the J end lost 9 bases, and 15 bases lay between the germline ends. The CDR3 DNA reads as TGCAGCGTACAACGGGGGGAAGGTTCACCCCTCCACTTT. Encoded protein: CSVQRGEGSPLHF. The full variable domain, rest sourced from reference TRBV29-1 and TRBJ1-6, is SAVISQKPSRDICQRGTSLTIQCQVDSQVTMMFWYRQQPGQSLTLIATANQGSEATYESGFVIDKFPISRPNLTFSTLTVSNMSPEDSSIYLCSVQRGEGSPLHFGNGTRLTVT.

This clonotype was counted at least ten times. The chain employs TRBV5-8 and TRBJ2-1; 10 nucleotides match TRBD1. The V segment lost 7 bases and the J segment 7 bases; nucleotides outside the gene matches: 11. Germline V gene sequence: CDR1 SGHTS, CDR2 YDEGEE. This CDR3 is built from 15 residues. The CDR3 sequence: CASQARDRGGNEQFF. CDR3 sequence (DNA): TGTGCCAGCCAAGCAAGGGACAGGGGCGGGAATGAGCAGTTCTTC.

This clonotype was counted at least ten times. The V gene is TRBV20-1, the J gene TRBJ2-3; D is perhaps TRBD2 (5 bases). The germline V gene has CDR1 DFQATT and CDR2 SNEGSKA (reference sequence). V lost 6 bases and J 5 bases, leaving 15 bases between the germline ends. The CDR3 is 13 residues long. This chain's CDR3 is CSASAGLLDTQYF. The DNA of the CDR3 is TGCAGTGCCTCTGCCGGACTCTTAGATACGCAGTATTTT.

The sample holds many counts of this clonotype. The junction departs from the called germline gene at one end, perhaps through a read error. The chain employs TRBV2 and TRBJ1-2; 8 bases line up with TRBD1. The CDR3 contains 12 residues. The V gene's germline CDR1 is SNHLY and CDR2 FYNNEI. The CDR3 sequence: CASGRGLYGYIF. CDR3 DNA: TGTGCCAGCGGCAGGGGGCTCTATGGCTACATCTTC.

A note on this clonotype: With a much larger clone just one base away, this may be a read error. The chain links TRBV12-3 or TRBV12-4 to TRBJ2-5, with D perhaps assigned TRBD1 or TRBD2 (5 bases each). The CDR3 loop spans 9 amino acids. V was cut by 8 bases and J by 8 bases, with 6 bases left in between. The CDR3 spells CASGDTQYF. In DNA form, the CDR3 reads TGTGCCAGCGGGGACACCCAGTACTTC.

This clonotype is termed medium-sized (0.01 to 0.1%). The V call is TRBV2, the J call TRBJ2-1, with TRBD1 matching over 7 bases. CDR1 SNHLY and CDR2 FYNNEI come from the germline V gene. V lost 3 bases and J lost 8; bases outside the gene matches: 10. The CDR3 spans 15 residues. CDR3 nucleotide sequence: TGTGCCAGCAGTGATTTGGGACAGATAACCGATGAGCAGTTCTTC. Residues: CASSDLGQITDEQFF.

Ten or more counts support this clonotype. The rearrangement links TRBV11-3 to TRBJ2-7; TRBD1 agrees at 9 bases. The CDR3 covers 15 residues. V lost 5 bases and J lost 3; bases outside the gene matches: 8. Germline V lookup: CDR1 SGHNT, CDR2 YENEEA. This chain's CDR3 is CASSQTWTGDYEQYF. CDR3 in DNA: TGTGCCAGCAGCCAGACTTGGACAGGGGACTACGAGCAGTACTTC.

The chain has TRBV5-4 and TRBJ2-7; possibly TRBD2 for D (6 bases). The CDR3 loop spans 10 amino acids. In germline, CDR1 is SGHNT, CDR2 YYREEE (reference sequence). Trimming pared 5 bases from V and 6 bases from J, leaving 6 bases between. CDR3 sequence reads: CASRGGEQYF. The CDR3 bases are TGTGCCAGCAGGGGGGGCGAGCAGTACTTC.

The chain has TRBV15 and TRBJ2-3; 7 positions agree with TRBD2. V dropped 0 bases and J dropped 6; count of bases not matched to a gene: 9. The CDR3 loop spans 16 amino acids. CDR1 and CDR2 from the germline V gene are LNHNV and YYDKDF (reference sequence). As DNA, the CDR3 is TGTGCCACCAGCAGAGATGGGGCGGGAGAAGCGGATACGCAGTATTTT. Protein: CATSRDGAGEADTQYF. The full variable domain, completed using reference TRBV15 and TRBJ2-3, is DAMVIQNPRYQVTQFGKPVTLSCSQTLNHNVMYWYQQKSSQAPKLLFHYYDKDFNNEADTPDNFQSRRPNTSFCFLDIRSPGLGDTAMYLCATSRDGAGEADTQYFGPGTRLTVL.

This clonotype occurred many times. The chain recombines TRBV7-8 with TRBJ1-5; D perhaps matches TRBD1 (6 bases). This CDR3 comprises 14 residues. The germline gives CDR1 SGHVS, CDR2 FQNEAQ. V shed 8 bases and J shed 6 bases, with 17 bases lying between them. In nucleotides, the CDR3 is TGTGCCAGCTCCGGAGGGGGGATTGGTCAGCCCCAGCATTTT. This encodes CASSGGGIGQPQHF.

There are a few counts of this clonotype. Since a much larger clone is just one base distant, this may be a read error. This sequence joins TRBV5-4 and TRBJ2-3, with D hard to call. V was clipped by 2 bases and J by 3 bases, with 10 bases between them. The germline CDR1 and CDR2 sequences are SGHNT and YYREEE (reference sequence). The CDR3 spans 14 residues. The CDR3 reads CASSFNLATDTQYF. The CDR3 nucleotides read TGTGCCAGCAGCTTTAATCTGGCAACAGATACGCAGTATTTT.

J is TRBJ2-7 and V is TRBV4-2; D is perhaps TRBD2 (5 bases). Trimming shortened V by 4 bases and J by 4 bases, and 17 bases separated the two germline ends. Germline values: CDR1 LGHNA, CDR2 YNFKEQ. The length of the CDR3 is 15 residues. CDR3 protein: CASSRGSESPYEQYF. The CDR3 DNA sequence: TGTGCCAGCAGCCGAGGGAGTGAATCCCCTTACGAGCAGTACTTC.

This clonotype was seen a single time. J is TRBJ2-7 and V is TRBV4-1; 10 bases are shared with TRBD1. The CDR3 is 16 amino acids. V lost 8 bases, J lost 12 bases, and 22 bases stayed unmatched. CDR1 MGHRA and CDR2 YSYEKL come from the germline V gene. This chain's CDR3 is CASRPSLGQGTYKRYF. As DNA, the CDR3 is TGCGCCAGCCGCCCATCCCTGGGACAGGGGACCTACAAGCGGTACTTC.

This chain connects TRBV29-1 to TRBJ1-3; unclear D gene. CDR1 is SQVTM, CDR2 ANQGSEA, per germline. The CDR3 is made up of 14 amino acids. The V end was cut by 7 bases, the J end by 0 bases, with 13 bases between. CDR3 loop: CSAVDGSSGNTIYF. For the CDR3, the DNA is TGCAGCGCCGTGGACGGGAGCTCTGGAAACACCATATATTTT.

The chain joins TRBV15 to TRBJ2-1, with TRBD2 matching over 8 bases. This CDR3 is 15 amino acids long. The V gene end was trimmed by 4 bases and the J gene end by 4 bases; junction bases not matched to a gene: 6. The germline CDR1 and CDR2 sequences are LNHNV and YYDKDF (reference sequence). The CDR3 coding sequence is TGTGCCACCAGCACGCGGACTAGCCCGTACAATGAGCAGTTCTTC. This gives the protein CATSTRTSPYNEQFF.

V gene TRBV7-6 combines with J gene TRBJ2-5; either TRBD1 or TRBD2 may supply D (5 bases each). CDR1 is SGHVS, CDR2 FNYEAQ, per germline. Trimming cost V 4 bases and J 1 base, with 13 bases left between them. The CDR3 runs to 15 residues. The CDR3 is CASSSPLGAQETQYF. CDR3 DNA sequence: TGTGCCAGCAGCTCCCCCCTCGGGGCCCAAGAGACCCAGTACTTC.

This clonotype was observed at least ten times. J is TRBJ2-7 and V is TRBV12-3 or TRBV12-4; tentative D call: TRBD1 (5 bases). The CDR3 sequence is 13 residues long. Trimming removed 2 bases from V and 2 bases from J, with 7 bases in between. The CDR3 is CASSLYRPYEQYF. The CDR3 DNA is TGTGCCAGCAGTTTATACAGGCCCTACGAGCAGTACTTC.